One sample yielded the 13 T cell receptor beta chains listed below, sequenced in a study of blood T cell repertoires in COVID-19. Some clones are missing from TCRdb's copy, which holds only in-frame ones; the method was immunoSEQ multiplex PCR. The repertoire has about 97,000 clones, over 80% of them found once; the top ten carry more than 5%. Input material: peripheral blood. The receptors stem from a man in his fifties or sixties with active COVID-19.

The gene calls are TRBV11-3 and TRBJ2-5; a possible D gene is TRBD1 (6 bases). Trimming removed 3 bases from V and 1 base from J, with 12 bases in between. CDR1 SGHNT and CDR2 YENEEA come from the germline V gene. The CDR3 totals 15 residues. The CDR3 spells CASSFQTGPQETQYF. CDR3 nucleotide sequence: TGTGCCAGCAGCTTCCAGACAGGCCCCCAAGAGACCCAGTACTTC.

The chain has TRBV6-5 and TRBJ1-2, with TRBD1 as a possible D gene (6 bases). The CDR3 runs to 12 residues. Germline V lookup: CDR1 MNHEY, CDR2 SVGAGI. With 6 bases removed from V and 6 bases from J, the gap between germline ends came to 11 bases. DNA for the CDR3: TGTGCCAGCAGCACGCCAGGGGATGGCTACACCTTC. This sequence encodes CASSTPGDGYTF.

CDR3 sequence reads: CASSLLTAEAFF. The CDR3 DNA reads TGTGCCAGCAGCTTATTGACAGCTGAAGCTTTCTTT. The chain joins TRBV11-2 to TRBJ1-1, with TRBD1 as a possible D gene (5 bases). Germline V gene data show CDR1 as SGHAT and CDR2 as FQNNGV. CDR3 length equals 12 residues. V was trimmed by 2 bases and J by 6 bases, leaving 7 bases between them.

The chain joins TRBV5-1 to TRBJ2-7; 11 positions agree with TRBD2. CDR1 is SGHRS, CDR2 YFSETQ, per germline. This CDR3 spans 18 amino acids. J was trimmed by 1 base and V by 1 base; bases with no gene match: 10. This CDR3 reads CASSLWGLAGGLSYEQYF. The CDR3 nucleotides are TGCGCCAGCAGCTTGTGGGGGCTAGCGGGAGGTCTATCCTACGAGCAGTACTTC.

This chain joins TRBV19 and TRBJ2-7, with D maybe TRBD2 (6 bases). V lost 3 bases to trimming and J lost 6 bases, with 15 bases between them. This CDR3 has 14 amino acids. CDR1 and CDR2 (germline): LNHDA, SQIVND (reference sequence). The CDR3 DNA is TGTGCCAGTAGTATCTCTAGTCCCGGGGGCGAGCAGTACTTC. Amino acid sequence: CASSISSPGGEQYF.

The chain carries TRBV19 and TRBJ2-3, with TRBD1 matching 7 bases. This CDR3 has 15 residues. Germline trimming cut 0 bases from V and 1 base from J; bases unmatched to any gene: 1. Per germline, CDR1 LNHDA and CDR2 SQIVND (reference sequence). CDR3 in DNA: TGTGCCAGTAGTATAGATCAGGGGGGCACAGATACGCAGTATTTT. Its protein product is CASSIDQGGTDTQYF.

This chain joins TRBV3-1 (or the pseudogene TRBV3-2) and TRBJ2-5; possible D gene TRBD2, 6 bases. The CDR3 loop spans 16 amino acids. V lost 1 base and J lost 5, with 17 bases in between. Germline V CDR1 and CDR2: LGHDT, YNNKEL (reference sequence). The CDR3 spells CASSQGGSEGRETQYF. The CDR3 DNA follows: TGTGCCAGCAGCCAAGGGGGGTCGGAGGGCCGGGAGACCCAGTACTTC.

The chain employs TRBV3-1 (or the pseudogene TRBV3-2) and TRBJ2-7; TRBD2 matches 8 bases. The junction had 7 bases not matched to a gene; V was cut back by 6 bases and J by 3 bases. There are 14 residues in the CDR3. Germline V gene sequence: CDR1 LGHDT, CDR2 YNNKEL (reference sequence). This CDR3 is CASSLASGYYEQYF. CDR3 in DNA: TGTGCCAGCAGTTTGGCTAGCGGGTACTACGAGCAGTACTTC.

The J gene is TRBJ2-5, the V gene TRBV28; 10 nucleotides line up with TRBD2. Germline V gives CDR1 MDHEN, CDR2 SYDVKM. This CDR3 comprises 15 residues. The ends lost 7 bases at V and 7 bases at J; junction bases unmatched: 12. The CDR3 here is CASTPSSGRLRTQYF. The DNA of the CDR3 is TGTGCCAGCACACCCTCTAGCGGGAGATTGAGGACCCAGTACTTC.

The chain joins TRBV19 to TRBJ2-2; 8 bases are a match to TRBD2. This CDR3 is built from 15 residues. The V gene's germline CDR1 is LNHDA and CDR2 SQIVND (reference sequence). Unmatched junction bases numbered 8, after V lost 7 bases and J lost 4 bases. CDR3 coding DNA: TGTGCCAGTATTTCGAGCGGGAGTTTCACCGGGGAGCTGTTTTTT. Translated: CASISSGSFTGELFF. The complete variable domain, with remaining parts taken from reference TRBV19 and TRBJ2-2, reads DGGITQSPKYLFRKEGQNVTLSCEQNLNHDAMYWYRQDPGQGLRLIYYSQIVNDFQKGDIAEGYSVSREKKESFPLTVTSAQKNPTAFYLCASISSGSFTGELFFGEGSRLTVL.

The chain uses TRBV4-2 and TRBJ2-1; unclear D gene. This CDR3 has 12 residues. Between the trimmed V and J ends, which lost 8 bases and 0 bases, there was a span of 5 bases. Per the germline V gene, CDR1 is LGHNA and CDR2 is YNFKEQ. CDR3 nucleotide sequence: TGTGCCAGCGGGCGCTCCTACAATGAGCAGTTCTTC. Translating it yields CASGRSYNEQFF.

The CDR3 nucleotides are TGTGCCAGCAGCTTAAAGGGACTAATCGGGCCATACGAGCAGTACTTC. It is translated as CASSLKGLIGPYEQYF. This chain joins TRBV3-1 (or the pseudogene TRBV3-2) and TRBJ2-7; TRBD2 matches at 7 bases. Germline V gene data show CDR1 as LGHDT and CDR2 as YNNKEL (reference sequence). Trimming took 5 bases from V and 4 from J; bases not matched to a gene: 14. The CDR3 contains 16 residues.

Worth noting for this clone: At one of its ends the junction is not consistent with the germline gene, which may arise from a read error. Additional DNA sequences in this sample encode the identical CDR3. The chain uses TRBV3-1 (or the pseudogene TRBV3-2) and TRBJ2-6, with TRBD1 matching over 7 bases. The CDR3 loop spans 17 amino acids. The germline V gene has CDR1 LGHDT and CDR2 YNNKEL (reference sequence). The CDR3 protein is CASSQGGRVSGANVLTF. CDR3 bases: TGTGCCAGTAGCCAAGGGGGCAGAGTGTCTGGGGCCAACGTCCTGACTTTC.